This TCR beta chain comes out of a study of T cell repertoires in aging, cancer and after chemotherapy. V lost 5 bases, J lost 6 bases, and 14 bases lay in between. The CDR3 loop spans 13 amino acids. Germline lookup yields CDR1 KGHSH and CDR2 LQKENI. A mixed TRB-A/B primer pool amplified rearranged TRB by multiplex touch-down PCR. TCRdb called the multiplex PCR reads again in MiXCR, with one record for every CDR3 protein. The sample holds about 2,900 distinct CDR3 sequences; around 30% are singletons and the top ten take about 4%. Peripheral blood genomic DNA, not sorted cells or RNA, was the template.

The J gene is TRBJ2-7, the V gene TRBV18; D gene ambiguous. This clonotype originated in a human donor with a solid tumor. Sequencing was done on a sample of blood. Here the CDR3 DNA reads TGTGCCAGCTCAACGGTCGCATTAGGCGAGCAGTACTTC. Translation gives CASSTVALGEQYF. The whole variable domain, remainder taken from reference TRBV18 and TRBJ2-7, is NAGVMQNPRHLVRRRGQEARLRCSPMKGHSHVYWYRQLPEEGLKFMVYLQKENIIDESGMPKERFSAEFPKEGPSILRIQQVVRGDSAAYFCASSTVALGEQYFGPGTRLTVT.